Presented here are 29 T cell receptor beta chains from one specimen sequenced in a study of PD-L1 blockade in urothelial cancer. Sequencing was performed with immunoSEQ multiplex PCR; in TCRdb, only in-frame clones are kept and a portion is missing. Among 35,000 or so clones listed, about a third were seen once. Specimen: tumor tissue, collected before atezolizumab (anti-PD-L1) treatment. These TCRs come from a man in his sixties with urothelial cancer.

This clone has at least ten counts. The rearrangement joins TRBV11-3 to TRBJ2-1; D perhaps matches TRBD2 (6 bases). V was cut by 4 bases and J by 9 bases, with 19 bases left in between. The CDR3 runs 15 residues. Germline CDR1 SGHNT, CDR2 YENEEA. The CDR3 loop is CASSSGSSANLEQFF. CDR3 sequence (DNA): TGTGCCAGCAGCTCGGGGTCTAGCGCAAACCTTGAGCAGTTCTTC.

The CDR3 protein is CASSLRLADLGGANVLTF. DNA of the CDR3: TGTGCCAGCAGTTTGAGACTCGCCGATCTTGGAGGGGCCAACGTCCTGACTTTC. The rearrangement links TRBV6-8 to TRBJ2-6; D gene unclear. CDR1 is MNHGY and CDR2 is SAAAGT in the germline V gene. The CDR3 has 18 amino acids. V was cut by 4 bases and J by 4 bases, with 20 bases left in between.

The V call is TRBV14, the J call TRBJ2-7; D is perhaps TRBD1 (5 bases). The germline CDR1 and CDR2 sequences are SGHDN and FVKESK. The CDR3 has 15 amino acids. Trimming left V 5 bases short and J 4 bases short, with 18 bases between. CDR3 loop: CASSSKVDNPYEQYF. The CDR3, as DNA: TGTGCCAGCAGCTCCAAGGTGGACAACCCTTACGAGCAGTACTTC.

The chain employs TRBV11-3 and TRBJ1-1; D gene unclear. The germline V gene has CDR1 SGHNT and CDR2 YENEEA. The V and J ends lost 3 bases and 0 bases respectively, with 11 bases between them. This CDR3 is 15 amino acids long. As DNA, the CDR3 is TGTGCCAGCAGCTTGGCCCACGCCATGAACACTGAAGCTTTCTTT. It specifies CASSLAHAMNTEAFF.

CDR3 sequence (DNA): TGTGCCAGCTCACCAAGGACTAGCGGCCCAGATGAGCAGTTCTTC. Translating it yields CASSPRTSGPDEQFF. This chain joins TRBV18 and TRBJ2-1; TRBD2 matches at 10 bases. The germline CDR1 and CDR2 sequences are KGHSH and LQKENI. Trimming removed 2 bases from V and 8 bases from J; junction bases left unmatched: 6. This CDR3 spans 15 amino acids.

This clone showed up just a few times. The genes are TRBV30 and TRBJ1-4, with TRBD1 matching 10 bases. Germline CDR1 reads GTSNPN; CDR2 reads SVGIG (reference sequence). V lost 5 bases, J lost 10 bases, and 4 bases stayed unmatched. The CDR3 loop spans 12 amino acids. The CDR3 DNA reads as TGTGCCTGGGGACAGGGGGGAGGAAAACTGTTTTTT. As protein: CAWGQGGGKLFF.

This clone has just one count. The chain has TRBV19 and TRBJ2-2, with a possible D match to TRBD2 (7 bases). Looked up from germline, CDR1 is LNHDA and CDR2 is SQIVND (reference sequence). V lost 5 bases and J 7 bases, leaving 20 bases between the germline ends. The length of the CDR3 is 16 residues. The CDR3 loop is CASSPIRRGGLGELFF. The CDR3 coding sequence is TGTGCCAGTAGTCCGATTAGGAGGGGGGGCCTCGGGGAGCTGTTTTTT.

This clone was counted between two and nine times. The rearrangement uses TRBV5-1 and TRBJ1-5, with TRBD1 matching 9 bases. This CDR3 is 15 amino acids long. With 3 bases clipped from V and 2 bases from J, the junction kept 3 bases outside the gene matches. From germline, CDR1 is SGHRS and CDR2 YFSETQ. CDR3 sequence: CASSSTGGRNQPQHF. CDR3 nucleotide sequence: TGCGCCAGCAGCTCAACAGGGGGCCGCAATCAGCCCCAGCATTTT.

The gene calls are TRBV5-1 and TRBJ2-2; D is perhaps TRBD2 (5 bases). CDR3 length: 15 amino acids. Trimming removed 2 bases from V and 3 bases from J, with 11 bases in between. Germline CDR1 SGHRS, CDR2 YFSETQ. CDR3 sequence: CASSLPTGYTGELFF. CDR3 DNA sequence: TGCGCCAGCAGCTTACCGACGGGGTACACCGGGGAGCTGTTTTTT.

As to this clone: One end of the junction is discordant with germline, which a read error may explain. The V call is TRBV18, the J call TRBJ1-1; no definite D call. CDR3 size: 14 residues. The germline V gene has CDR1 KGHSH and CDR2 LQKENI. CDR3: CTSSPKSGGTEAFF. The CDR3 nucleotides are TGTACCAGCTCACCGAAGTCGGGTGGTACTGAAGCTTTCTTT.

Only one count was recorded for this clone. The CDR3 coding sequence is TGTGCCAGCTCACCAAACAACTTCTACGAGCAGTACTTC. Translated: CASSPNNFYEQYF. The genes are TRBV18 and TRBJ2-7; D call uncertain. Trimming left V 2 bases short and J 3 bases short, with 8 bases between. The CDR3 has 13 amino acids. Germline CDR1 KGHSH, CDR2 LQKENI.

The chain joins TRBV19 to TRBJ2-3; D uncertain. The V end was cut by 5 bases, the J end by 6 bases, with 9 bases between. Germline CDR1 is LNHDA and CDR2 is SQIVND (reference sequence). This CDR3 region has 12 residues. CDR3: CASSDKSDTQYF. The CDR3 DNA is TGTGCCAGTAGTGACAAAAGCGATACGCAGTATTTT.

Ten or more counts support this clone. This sequence joins TRBV11-3 and TRBJ2-3; TRBD1 matches 7 bases. Germline loops: CDR1 SGHNT, CDR2 YENEEA. The CDR3 covers 16 residues. J lost 4 bases, V lost 1 base, and 8 bases had no gene match. Here the CDR3 DNA reads TGTGCCAGCAGCTTAGGGGGACAGCCGGACGCAGATACGCAGTATTTT. It is translated as CASSLGGQPDADTQYF.

Comment on this clone: An end of the junction does not agree with germline; a read error may underlie this. CDR3 region: CATSSPPGSGKETQYF. CDR3 DNA sequence: TGTGCCACCAGCAGTCCTCCGGGTAGCGGAAAAGAAACCCAGTACTTC. The rearrangement uses TRBV15 and TRBJ2-5, with D perhaps matching TRBD2 (6 bases). Germline V CDR1 and CDR2: LNHNV, YYDKDF (reference sequence). This CDR3 region has 16 residues.

This clone occurred many times. The rearrangement uses TRBV6-8 and TRBJ1-2; TRBD1 is a possible D gene (6 bases). The CDR3 runs 12 residues. The germline CDR1 and CDR2 sequences are MNHGY and SAAAGT. Trimming stripped 7 bases from V and 8 bases from J, with 14 bases between. This chain's CDR3 is CASTEIRGGYTF. The CDR3 region has the DNA TGTGCCAGCACCGAAATCAGGGGAGGCTACACCTTC.

V gene TRBV6-8 combines with J gene TRBJ1-4, with D perhaps matching TRBD1 (5 bases). The germline V gene encodes CDR1 MNHGY and CDR2 SAAAGT. The V and J ends lost 10 bases and 4 bases respectively, with 13 bases between them. This CDR3 spans 13 amino acids. CDR3 sequence: CAIQWGLNEKLFF. The CDR3 DNA reads TGTGCCATTCAGTGGGGACTTAATGAAAAACTGTTTTTT.

V and J are TRBV19 and TRBJ2-3; tentatively, D is TRBD1 (6 bases). V lost 4 bases and J lost 3, with 11 bases in between. The V gene's germline CDR1 is LNHDA and CDR2 SQIVND (reference sequence). The CDR3 has 14 residues. The CDR3 loop reads CASSRAGETDTQYF. CDR3 nucleotides: TGTGCCAGTAGTAGGGCAGGGGAGACAGATACGCAGTATTTT.

The chain employs TRBV6-8 and TRBJ1-6, with unresolved D. Trimming shortened V by 5 bases and J by 7 bases, and 15 bases separated the two germline ends. Germline V gene data show CDR1 as MNHGY and CDR2 as SAAAGT. The CDR3 runs 15 residues. The CDR3 sequence is CASSGQTANNSPLHF. Written as DNA, the CDR3 is TGTGCCAGCAGTGGGCAGACGGCGAACAATTCACCCCTCCACTTT.

In its sample, this clone was seen a few times. The chain recombines TRBV11-3 with TRBJ1-4; possibly TRBD1 for D (6 bases). Looked up from germline, CDR1 is SGHNT and CDR2 is YENEEA. This CDR3 has 14 amino acids. Trimming took off 0 bases at V and 12 bases at J, with 14 bases between the two ends. DNA for the CDR3: TGTGCCAGCAGCTTAGAATCCGCGAGGACAGAACTGTTTTTT. This gives the protein CASSLESARTELFF.

This clone was recorded a few times. The chain recombines TRBV5-1 with TRBJ1-2, with TRBD1 as a possible D gene (5 bases). Germline CDR1 reads SGHRS; CDR2 reads YFSETQ. With 0 bases removed from V and 8 bases from J, the gap between germline ends came to 17 bases. This CDR3 region has 15 residues. The chain's CDR3 is CASSLDQGGSRGYTF. CDR3 nucleotide sequence: TGCGCCAGCAGCTTGGATCAGGGTGGATCGAGAGGCTACACCTTC. Looking up the rest from reference TRBV5-1 and TRBJ1-2 gives the full variable domain: KAGVTQTPRYLIKTRGQQVTLSCSPISGHRSVSWYQQTPGQGLQFLFEYFSETQRNKGNFPGRFSGRQFSNSRSEMNVSTLELGDSALYLCASSLDQGGSRGYTFGSGTRLTVV.

This clone was counted only a few times. The chain is built from TRBV23-1 and TRBJ2-2; maybe TRBD2 (5 bases). TRBV23-1 is identified as an open reading frame with a role that is uncertain. The CDR3 is made up of 15 amino acids. Deletions cut 6 bases from V and 4 bases from J, with 15 bases between. DNA of the CDR3: TGCGCCAGCAGCCAAGAACGGGCGGGCACCGGGGAGCTGTTTTTT. Translated, it gives CASSQERAGTGELFF.

CDR3 DNA: TGTGCCAGCAGCCTACTCCCGGGGTCGGCAGATACGCAGTATTTT. It encodes CASSLLPGSADTQYF. The chain joins TRBV7-6 to TRBJ2-3; possible D gene TRBD2, 5 bases. The CDR3 sequence is 15 residues long. The germline CDR1 and CDR2 sequences are SGHVS and FNYEAQ. Deletions cut 5 bases from V and 4 bases from J, with 16 bases between.

This clone was detected a few times. The chain carries TRBV10-2 and TRBJ2-1; 14 bases map to TRBD2. CDR3 size: 15 residues. V lost 1 base to trimming and J lost 10 bases; unmatched junction nucleotides: 3. CDR1 WSHSY and CDR2 SAAADI come from the germline V gene. CDR3: CASSELGLAGVEQFF. The CDR3 nucleotides read TGCGCCAGCAGTGAGTTGGGACTAGCGGGAGTAGAGCAGTTCTTC.

The V call is TRBV11-3, the J call TRBJ1-5; no clear D gene. V lost 1 base and J lost 5, with 12 bases in between. CDR1 and CDR2 from the germline V gene are SGHNT and YENEEA. This CDR3 region has 15 residues. CDR3 sequence (DNA): TGTGCCAGCAGCTTAGGGGATATCATTGATCAGCCCCAGCATTTT. The encoded protein is CASSLGDIIDQPQHF.

The chain links TRBV2 to TRBJ2-7; 7 positions agree with TRBD1. This CDR3 is built from 14 residues. Germline trimming cut 6 bases from V and 3 bases from J; bases unmatched to any gene: 8. Germline V gene sequence: CDR1 SNHLY, CDR2 FYNNEI. CDR3 protein: CASRAQGQSYEQYF. CDR3 DNA sequence: TGTGCCAGCAGGGCCCAGGGACAGAGCTACGAGCAGTACTTC.

This clone was picked up a small number of times. The chain has TRBV6-8 and TRBJ2-6; 11 nucleotides agree with TRBD1. CDR3 length: 17 residues. The germline CDR1 and CDR2 sequences are MNHGY and SAAAGT. V dropped 6 bases and J dropped 4; count of bases not matched to a gene: 8. The CDR3 coding sequence is TGTGCCAGCAGAGCGGACAGGGGGCTAAGCGGGGCCAACGTCCTGACTTTC. This encodes CASRADRGLSGANVLTF.

A word on this clone: One end of the junction fails to match germline, which may point to a read error. The gene calls are TRBV11-3 and TRBJ2-7, with a tentative D call TRBD2 (6 bases). The germline V gene encodes CDR1 SGHNT and CDR2 YENEEA. The CDR3 spans 15 residues. CDR3: CASSPSSGRTYEQYF. CDR3 sequence (DNA): TGTGCCAGCAGCCCCTCCTCCGGGAGAACCTACGAACAGTACTTC.

The rearrangement joins TRBV6-8 to TRBJ1-5; 12 nucleotides line up with TRBD1. The CDR3 is made up of 14 amino acids. Germline assignment: CDR1 MNHGY and CDR2 SAAAGT. The trim removed 6 bases at V and 8 bases at J, leaving 5 bases unmatched. CDR3 nucleotides: TGTGCCAGCAGCCGGGACAGGGGGCAGGAGCCCCAGCATTTT. Its protein is CASSRDRGQEPQHF.

This clone was observed a handful of times. CDR3 amino acids: CAISESDQMGATNEKLFF. CDR3 coding DNA: TGTGCCATCAGTGAGTCGGATCAAATGGGAGCAACTAATGAAAAACTGTTTTTT. The rearrangement uses TRBV10-3 and TRBJ1-4; D remains unclear. CDR3 length: 18 residues. The V and J ends lost 0 bases and 0 bases respectively, with 14 bases between them. CDR1 and CDR2 (germline): ENHRY, SYGVKD.